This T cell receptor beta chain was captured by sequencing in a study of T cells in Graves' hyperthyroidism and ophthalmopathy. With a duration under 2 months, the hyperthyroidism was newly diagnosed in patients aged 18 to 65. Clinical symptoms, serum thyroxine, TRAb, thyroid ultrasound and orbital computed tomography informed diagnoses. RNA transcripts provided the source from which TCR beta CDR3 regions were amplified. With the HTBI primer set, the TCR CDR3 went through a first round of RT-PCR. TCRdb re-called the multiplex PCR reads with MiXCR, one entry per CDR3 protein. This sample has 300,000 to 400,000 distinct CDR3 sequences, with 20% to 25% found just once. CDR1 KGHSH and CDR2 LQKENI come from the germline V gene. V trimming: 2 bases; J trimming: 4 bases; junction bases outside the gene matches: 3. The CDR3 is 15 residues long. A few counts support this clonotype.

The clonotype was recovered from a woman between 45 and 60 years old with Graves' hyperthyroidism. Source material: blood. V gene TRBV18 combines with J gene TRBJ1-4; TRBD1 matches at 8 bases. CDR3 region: CASSPGTGLNEKLFF. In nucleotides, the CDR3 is TGTGCCAGCTCACCAGGGACAGGACTTAATGAAAAACTGTTTTTT.